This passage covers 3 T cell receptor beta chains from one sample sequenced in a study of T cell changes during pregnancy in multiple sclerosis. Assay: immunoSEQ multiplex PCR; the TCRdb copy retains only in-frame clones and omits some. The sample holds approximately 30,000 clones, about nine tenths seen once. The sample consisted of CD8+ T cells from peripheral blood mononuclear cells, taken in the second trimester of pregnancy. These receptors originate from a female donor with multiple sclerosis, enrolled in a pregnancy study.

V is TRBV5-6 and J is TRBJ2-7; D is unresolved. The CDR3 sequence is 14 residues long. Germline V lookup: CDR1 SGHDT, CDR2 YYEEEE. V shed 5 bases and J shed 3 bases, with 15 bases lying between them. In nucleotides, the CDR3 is TGTGCCAGCAGACTGAGCATGGAGTTCTACGAGCAGTACTTC. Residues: CASRLSMEFYEQYF.

The CDR3 here is CASSQIQGIYGYTF. CDR3 nucleotide sequence: TGCGCCAGCAGCCAAATACAGGGAATTTATGGCTACACCTTC. The gene calls are TRBV4-3 and TRBJ1-2; D might be TRBD1 (6 bases). The CDR3 contains 14 residues. From germline, CDR1 is LGHNA and CDR2 YSLEER. V lost 2 bases and J lost 5, with 12 bases in between.

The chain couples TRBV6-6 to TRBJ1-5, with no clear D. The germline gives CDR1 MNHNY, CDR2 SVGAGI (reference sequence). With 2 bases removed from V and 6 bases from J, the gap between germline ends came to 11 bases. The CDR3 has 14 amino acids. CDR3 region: CASSYQVNGQPQHF. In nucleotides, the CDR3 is TGTGCCAGCAGTTACCAGGTTAATGGTCAGCCCCAGCATTTT.